This T cell receptor beta chain was sequenced for a study of T cells in Graves' hyperthyroidism and ophthalmopathy. General study results and limits: In validation, the model predicted ophthalmopathy. These predictions came a median about 6.5 months before onset.

These patients, aged 18 to 65, had recently diagnosed hyperthyroidism lasting under 2 months. The study left out patients who had uncontrolled infection, other autoimmune disease, pregnancy or lactation. For the diagnoses, clinical symptoms, serum thyroxine and TRAb, thyroid ultrasound and orbital computed tomography were used. Amplified regions were TCR beta CDR3 sequences from RNA transcripts. The HTBI primer set drove a first-round RT-PCR of the TCR CDR3. TCRdb ran MiXCR on the multiplex PCR reads and lists one entry per CDR3 protein. The sample includes 300,000 to 400,000 distinct CDR3 sequences, 21% seen only once; the top ten take about 50%. A note on this clonotype: Its target is unknown.

Trimming left V 7 bases short and J 2 bases short, with 7 bases between. Germline CDR1 is MDHEN and CDR2 is SYDVKM. This CDR3 is 12 amino acids long. The clonotype originates from a woman aged 45 to 65 with Graves' hyperthyroidism. The chain recombines TRBV28 with TRBJ2-3; unclear D gene. Sample: blood. The DNA of the CDR3 is TGTGCCAGCAACCGATACACAGATACGCAGTATTTT. This codes for CASNRYTDTQYF.